The sequence of this T cell receptor (beta chain) was determined in a study of T cells in Graves' hyperthyroidism and ophthalmopathy (dated 2019 in TCRdb). Regarding the research as a whole: Peripheral blood samples were taken at initial diagnosis, before any treatment was given. In several Graves' hyperthyroidism patients, the study also compared T-cell repertoires from thyroid tissue with T-cell repertoires from blood. Whether ophthalmopathy could be predicted prospectively was tested in an independent validation cohort made up of 18 to 20 hyperthyroidism patients plus 17 patients who later progressed to ophthalmopathy. Following sampling, methimazole starting at 30 mg daily was given to hyperthyroidism patients, and high-dose intravenous methylprednisolone was given to ophthalmopathy patients. The paper describes TCR Vbeta CDR3 sequencing of 135 peripheral blood samples, made up of 43 ophthalmopathy patients, 70 to 75 hyperthyroidism patients and 17 progressor patients. A discovery cohort of about a hundred patients, about 44 with Graves' ophthalmopathy and about 60 with stable Graves' hyperthyroidism, was used to find distinguishing TCR V-J signatures. The 100 or so discovery patients were randomly divided into training and test sets at a 7:3 ratio. Broader findings and caveats from the paper: Blood samples also contained most of the expanded thyroid clonotypes (frequency above 0.001), which suggests that blood repertoires may reflect thyroid immune responses. Sample size was not statistically predetermined, and investigators were not blinded to group allocation. In validation, the model predicted progression to ophthalmopathy a median of about 6.5 months before onset, with about 64% sensitivity and about 72% specificity. In cross-validation, a model built on a 13 V-J signature told ophthalmopathy apart from stable hyperthyroidism with 85% to 90% sensitivity and around 83% specificity, and in testing the same model reached 80%/75%.

TCR beta CDR3 regions were amplified from RNA transcripts. For the first round of RT-PCR on the TCR CDR3, the HTBI primer set was used together with the Qiagen OneStep RT-PCR kit. A second multiplex PCR round built the libraries, followed by size selection and purification. Libraries were sequenced paired-end with 100 bp reads on an Illumina HiSeq2000. In the source study's methods: SOAPnuke was used to process the raw data, removing reads that contained adapters or uncalled bases, had a mean Phred below 15, or lacked an exact match to the constant primer or identifier. High-quality paired reads were merged using COPE v1.2.5, and each unique nucleotide sequence was defined as a clonotype. MiTCR v1.1 was used to align clonotypes to the IMGT TRBV, TRBD and TRBJ reference segments. The analysis included only V-J combinations with a frequency above 0.0001, which together covered 99% to 99.2% of the repertoires. A TCS score was defined as the ratio of F50 (clonal expansion) to E x V (chaos), with BLOSUM62-based TCRdist applied between CDR3 peptides within each V-J. Welch's t-statistics and random forest reduced some 510 V-J features to 10 to 15, which were used in a naive Bayes classifier (R e1071). Clones were called with MiXCR by TCRdb after fastp trimmed the public reads at Q25, and only in-frame beta chains were retained. Under each unique CDR3 protein, matching rows form one entry showing the most common genes and DNA. None of the V and J calls come from the authors' own analysis; TCRdb made them. The sample has some 350,000 distinct CDR3 sequences on record, around 16% of them singletons. Together, the top ten hold roughly 25% of the sample.

This clonotype appeared many times. The specificity of this receptor is unknown. Per-base qualities were not stored, and no clone one base away is much larger. From its cysteine to its phenylalanine, the CDR3 spans 15 amino acids. Only the CDR3 portion is preserved as DNA: 45 bases, with reading frame beginning at the first base. V is cut by 6 bases and J by 5 bases, and the space between the germline ends is 16 bases. Reading the germline V gene (reference sequence) gives CDR1 LNHNV and CDR2 YYDKDF. Hyperthyroidism patients were aged 18 to 65 years and newly diagnosed, with disease duration of less than 2 months. Patients with uncontrolled infections, other autoimmune diseases, pregnancy or lactation were excluded. Diagnoses were established on the basis of clinical symptoms, serum thyroxine and TRAb, thyroid ultrasound, and orbital computed tomography. Blood from progressor patients was drawn when they were first diagnosed with hyperthyroidism, before any ophthalmopathy symptoms appeared. Ficoll-Paque density gradient centrifugation was used to isolate PBMCs from approximately 10 ml of fresh peripheral blood. Patients classed as progressors first received a Graves' hyperthyroidism diagnosis and then went on to develop ophthalmopathy during follow-up. Trizol reagent was used to extract total RNA, and RNA quality was then checked on an Agilent 2100 Bioanalyzer.

The chain is made from TRBV15 and TRBJ1-4; the D segment could be TRBD1, given 5 matching bases. The origin of this receptor is a woman aged 18-35 years with Graves' hyperthyroidism that later progressed to Graves' ophthalmopathy. Source material: blood. The nucleotides are TGTGCCACCAGTTCTTTTGGGACCGAAAATGAAAAACTGTTTTTT. Protein translation: CATSSFGTENEKLFF.